This TCR beta chain emerged from a study of early T cells in non-severe SARS-CoV-2 infection. Each cDNA molecule carried a unique molecular identifier. TCRdb fed the 5' RACE reads into MiXCR, producing one record per CDR3 protein. The sample gives about 61,000 distinct CDR3 sequences, 10% to 13% of which show up once; around 1.6% is in the top ten. Details on this clonotype: A much larger clone differs from this one at a single base, so this may be a read error.

The CDR3 has 15 residues. The germline V gene encodes CDR1 SGHVS and CDR2 FQNEAQ. The source material was whole blood. This receptor was taken from an adult who was a healthcare worker with PCR-confirmed SARS-CoV-2 infection or an uninfected control (not recorded which). The J gene is TRBJ2-1, the V gene TRBV7-8; D remains ambiguous. The chain's CDR3 is CVSSPLGNSYNEQFF. CDR3 nucleotide sequence: TGTGTCAGCAGCCCCCTCGGTAACTCCTACAATGAGCAGTTCTTC.